The 23 T cell receptor beta chains below all came from one sample that was sequenced in a study of control samples from healthy donors and cancer patients. The table came from immunoSEQ multiplex PCR; TCRdb's copy has only in-frame clones and leaves some out. The sample lists about 65,000 clones, about nine tenths occurring once. Input material: PBMCs. These receptors were obtained from a woman between 45 and 60 years old with colorectal cancer.

The V and J genes are TRBV4-2 and TRBJ2-3; tentative D call: TRBD2 (7 bases). The V end lost 2 bases, the J end lost 7 bases, and 16 bases lay between the germline ends. The CDR3 is 15 amino acids. In germline, CDR1 is LGHNA, CDR2 YNFKEQ. The CDR3 reads CASSQISEGGNTQYF. CDR3 DNA: TGTGCCAGCAGCCAAATATCGGAGGGGGGGAATACGCAGTATTTT.

V usage is TRBV25-1 and J usage is TRBJ2-5, with TRBD2 identical over 7 bases. J lost 5 bases, V lost 4 bases, and 16 bases had no gene match. The CDR3 runs 17 residues. Germline assignment: CDR1 MGHDK and CDR2 SYGVNS. This chain's CDR3 is CASSVREGKANRETQYF. CDR3 nucleotide sequence: TGTGCCAGCAGTGTTAGGGAGGGGAAGGCCAATCGTGAGACCCAGTACTTC.

In this sample, this clone turned up a few times. The chain carries TRBV19 and TRBJ2-7, with D perhaps TRBD1 (6 bases). The CDR3 is 14 amino acids. Germline assignment: CDR1 LNHDA and CDR2 SQIVND (reference sequence). Trimming stripped 2 bases from V and 0 bases from J, with 8 bases between. The DNA of the CDR3 is TGTGCCAGTAGTATAACAGGGATCTCCTACGAGCAGTACTTC. As protein: CASSITGISYEQYF. Using reference TRBV19 and TRBJ2-7 for the parts outside the CDR3, the full variable domain is DGGITQSPKYLFRKEGQNVTLSCEQNLNHDAMYWYRQDPGQGLRLIYYSQIVNDFQKGDIAEGYSVSREKKESFPLTVTSAQKNPTAFYLCASSITGISYEQYFGPGTRLTVT.

This chain connects TRBV9 to TRBJ1-6, with 9 positions matching TRBD1. This CDR3 region has 14 residues. V shed 3 bases, J shed 11 bases, and the junction held 6 bases outside the gene matches. Germline V gives CDR1 SGDLS, CDR2 YYNGEE. This CDR3 reads CASSAAGTGPPLHF. In DNA form, the CDR3 reads TGTGCCAGCAGCGCCGCCGGGACAGGGCCACCCCTCCACTTT.

This chain links TRBV29-1 with TRBJ2-4; the match to TRBD1 covers 8 bases. Germline V CDR1 and CDR2: SQVTM, ANQGSEA. There are 13 residues in the CDR3. Unmatched junction bases numbered 4, after V lost 4 bases and J lost 5 bases. CDR3 protein: CSVADRGENIQYF. In DNA, the CDR3 is TGCAGCGTTGCAGACAGGGGTGAAAACATTCAGTACTTC.

This chain joins TRBV9 and TRBJ1-2; no reliable D call. The CDR3 is 14 residues long. Germline V gives CDR1 SGDLS, CDR2 YYNGEE. V was trimmed by 4 bases and J by 4 bases, leaving 14 bases between them. The CDR3 nucleotides are TGTGCCAGCAGCCCCGCTCCCCTACCCTATGGCTACACCTTC. Translated: CASSPAPLPYGYTF.

The chain has TRBV7-3 and TRBJ2-3; TRBD2 aligns across 7 bases. V shed 1 base and J 4 bases; nucleotides not matched to a gene: 2. There are 14 residues in the CDR3. The germline gives CDR1 SGHTA, CDR2 FQGTGA. In DNA form, the CDR3 reads TGTGCCAGCAGCTTAAGCGGGAGTCCAGATACGCAGTATTTT. Translating it yields CASSLSGSPDTQYF.

This clone was observed a single time. The chain recombines TRBV18 with TRBJ2-6; D is ambiguous. Germline V gene lookup returns CDR1 KGHSH and CDR2 LQKENI. The CDR3 length is 16 residues. V lost 5 bases, J lost 0 bases, and 11 bases lay in between. Here the CDR3 reads CASSSFALSGANVLTF. CDR3 DNA: TGTGCCAGCTCAAGTTTCGCACTCTCTGGGGCCAACGTCCTGACTTTC. The entire variable domain, with the rest obtained from reference TRBV18 and TRBJ2-6, is as follows: NAGVMQNPRHLVRRRGQEARLRCSPMKGHSHVYWYRQLPEEGLKFMVYLQKENIIDESGMPKERFSAEFPKEGPSILRIQQVVRGDSAAYFCASSSFALSGANVLTFGAGSRLTVL.

The V and J genes are TRBV6-5 and TRBJ1-1, with TRBD1 identical over 7 bases. The CDR3 runs to 15 residues. Germline V gene sequence: CDR1 MNHEY, CDR2 SVGAGI. Trimming took 6 bases from V and 7 from J; bases not matched to a gene: 14. CDR3 protein: CASRGRNRGKGEAFF. CDR3 nucleotides: TGTGCCAGCAGAGGGCGGAACAGGGGAAAGGGTGAAGCTTTCTTT.

The chain links TRBV10-2 to TRBJ1-1, with 10 bases that match TRBD1. The germline gives CDR1 WSHSY, CDR2 SAAADI. The CDR3 is 13 amino acids. Unmatched junction bases numbered 7, after V lost 7 bases and J lost 8 bases. CDR3 DNA sequence: TGCGCCAGCACCTCACCGGGACAGGGGGAAGCTTTCTTT. It encodes CASTSPGQGEAFF.

The rearrangement uses TRBV2 and TRBJ1-6, with 8 bases matching TRBD1. Unmatched junction bases numbered 8, after V lost 7 bases and J lost 6 bases. Germline V gene lookup returns CDR1 SNHLY and CDR2 FYNNEI. The CDR3 runs 15 residues. CDR3 bases: TGTGCCAGCAACCGGGACAGGCAAACTAATTCACCCCTCCACTTT. Protein: CASNRDRQTNSPLHF.

The V gene is TRBV5-1, the J gene TRBJ1-2; the match to TRBD1 covers 9 bases. Germline V gene sequence: CDR1 SGHRS, CDR2 YFSETQ. V shed 5 bases and J 4 bases; nucleotides not matched to a gene: 12. The CDR3 covers 16 residues. The CDR3 sequence is CASRREQGASGYGYTF. CDR3 sequence (DNA): TGCGCCAGCAGGAGGGAACAGGGGGCTTCTGGCTATGGCTACACCTTC.

The chain employs TRBV6-5 and TRBJ1-2; a possible D gene is TRBD1 (5 bases). Germline lookup yields CDR1 MNHEY and CDR2 SVGAGI. The V and J ends lost 6 bases and 8 bases respectively, with 13 bases between them. The CDR3 loop spans 12 amino acids. CDR3 DNA sequence: TGTGCCAGCAGGGGGCAGGGTAAAGGCTACACCTTC. This translates into CASRGQGKGYTF.

The V and J genes are TRBV28 and TRBJ2-7; possibly TRBD2 for D (5 bases). V dropped 5 bases and J dropped 0 bases, with 14 bases sitting between them. CDR1 is MDHEN, CDR2 SYDVKM, per germline. This CDR3 region has 15 residues. The CDR3 DNA sequence: TGTGCCAGCAGTCCTCTTGGGGAGCCCTCCTACGAGCAGTACTTC. It encodes CASSPLGEPSYEQYF.

The V call is TRBV4-1, the J call TRBJ1-4; TRBD1 is a possible D gene (5 bases). This CDR3 is built from 16 residues. In germline, CDR1 is MGHRA, CDR2 YSYEKL. With 5 bases removed from V and 4 bases from J, the gap between germline ends came to 17 bases. CDR3 protein: CASSYPVRDVNEKLFF. DNA of the CDR3: TGCGCCAGCAGCTACCCCGTCCGGGACGTTAATGAAAAACTGTTTTTT.

V gene TRBV25-1 combines with J gene TRBJ1-5; TRBD1 is a possible D gene (6 bases). Germline V gene data show CDR1 as MGHDK and CDR2 as SYGVNS. The CDR3 consists of 15 residues. V shed 2 bases and J shed 3 bases, with 11 bases lying between them. CDR3 sequence reads: CASSEIGDTNQPQHF. In DNA form, the CDR3 reads TGTGCCAGCAGTGAAATAGGGGACACCAATCAGCCCCAGCATTTT. Full variable domain (rest looked up from reference TRBV25-1 and TRBJ1-5): EADIYQTPRYLVIGTGKKITLECSQTMGHDKMYWYQQDPGMELHLIHYSYGVNSTEKGDLSSESTVSRIRTEHFPLTLESARPSHTSQYLCASSEIGDTNQPQHFGDGTRLSIL.

The chain links TRBV7-9 to TRBJ1-2; TRBD1 aligns across 7 bases. CDR1 SEHNR and CDR2 FQNEAQ come from the germline V gene (reference sequence). With V trimmed by 5 bases and J by 8 bases, 8 bases remained unmatched. The CDR3 is 13 residues long. CDR3: CASSRTGPKGYTF. The CDR3 bases are TGTGCCAGCAGCCGGACAGGACCCAAAGGCTACACCTTC.

The chain uses TRBV5-1 and TRBJ2-1, with a tentative D call TRBD2 (6 bases). The CDR3 length is 14 residues. V was cut by 4 bases and J by 7 bases, with 15 bases left in between. CDR1 SGHRS and CDR2 YFSETQ come from the germline V gene. Here the CDR3 DNA reads TGCGCCAGCAGCCCAACTGACGGACTAAATGAGCAGTTCTTC. This sequence encodes CASSPTDGLNEQFF.

J is TRBJ2-5 and V is TRBV12-5; D is unclear. Deletions cut 4 bases from V and 7 bases from J, with 16 bases between. The CDR3 runs 14 residues. Germline V gives CDR1 LGHNT, CDR2 FRNRAP. CDR3: CASGSRREERTQYF. For the CDR3, the DNA is TGTGCTAGTGGTTCTCGAAGGGAAGAGAGGACCCAGTACTTC.

Worth noting for this clone: A junction boundary mismatches the germline segment, possibly from a read error. The CDR3 sequence: CASSLDVGYPDF. The DNA of the CDR3 is TGTGCCAGCAGCTTAGACGTTGGATACCCAGACTTC. The chain is built from TRBV7-9 and TRBJ2-7; D gene unclear. Germline V gene lookup returns CDR1 SEHNR and CDR2 FQNEAQ (reference sequence). The CDR3 is 12 residues long.

The gene calls are TRBV12-3 or TRBV12-4 and TRBJ2-1; D is unresolved. Trimming removed 5 bases at V and 8 bases at J, with 7 bases between. This CDR3 has 11 amino acids. This CDR3 is CASSPLDEQFF. The CDR3 bases are TGTGCCAGCAGTCCCTTGGATGAGCAGTTCTTC.

The chain has TRBV19 and TRBJ1-4; no clear D. The germline CDR1 and CDR2 sequences are LNHDA and SQIVND (reference sequence). Trimming cost V 6 bases and J 0 bases, with 11 bases left between them. This CDR3 region has 15 residues. This CDR3 is CASSQLSTTNEKLFF. As DNA, the CDR3 is TGTGCCAGTAGCCAGCTGAGCACAACTAATGAAAAACTGTTTTTT.

DNA of the CDR3: TGTGCCACCTCTCGGGGTAATGAAAAACTGTTTTTT. Amino acid sequence: CATSRGNEKLFF. The chain links TRBV2 to TRBJ1-4; unclear D gene. CDR3 length equals 12 residues. Germline-derived CDR1 and CDR2 are SNHLY and FYNNEI. V was clipped by 10 bases and J by 4 bases, with 10 bases between them.